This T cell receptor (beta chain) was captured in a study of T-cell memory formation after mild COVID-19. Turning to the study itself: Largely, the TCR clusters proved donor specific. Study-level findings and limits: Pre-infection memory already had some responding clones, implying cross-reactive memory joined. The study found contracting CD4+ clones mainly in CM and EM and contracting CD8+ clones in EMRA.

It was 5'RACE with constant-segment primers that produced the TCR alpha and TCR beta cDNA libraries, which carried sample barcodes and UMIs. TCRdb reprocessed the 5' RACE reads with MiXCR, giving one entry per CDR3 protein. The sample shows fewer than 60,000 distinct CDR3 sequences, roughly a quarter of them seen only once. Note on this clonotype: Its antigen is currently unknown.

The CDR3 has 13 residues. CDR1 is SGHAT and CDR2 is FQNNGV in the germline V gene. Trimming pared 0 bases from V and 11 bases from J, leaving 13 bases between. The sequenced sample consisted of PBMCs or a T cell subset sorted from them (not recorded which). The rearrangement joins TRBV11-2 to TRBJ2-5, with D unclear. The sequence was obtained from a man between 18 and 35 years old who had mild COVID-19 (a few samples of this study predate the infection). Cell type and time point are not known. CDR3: CASSLDAGPPQYF. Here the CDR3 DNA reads TGTGCCAGCAGCTTAGATGCTGGACCGCCTCAGTACTTC.